In this sample, the clone carrying this T cell receptor (beta chain) turned up a few times. Antigen: not known. This record comes from a study of early T cells in non-severe SARS-CoV-2 infection. The ends lost 4 bases at V and 2 bases at J; junction bases unmatched: 4. The CDR3 loop spans 15 amino acids. Germline CDR1 SGHRS, CDR2 YFSETQ. Researchers tagged individual cDNA molecules with unique molecular identifiers. MiXCR, applied by TCRdb to the 5' RACE reads, yields one record per CDR3 protein. The sample contains tens of thousands of distinct CDR3 sequences, about 9.5% of which appear only once. Study results and limitations: Private and CD4 specificities were missed by VDJdb matching, which favored anti-spike CD8 responses.

The sequence derives from an adult who was a healthcare worker with PCR-confirmed SARS-CoV-2 infection or an uninfected control (not recorded which). The chain couples TRBV5-1 to TRBJ2-2, with 8 bases aligning to TRBD1. The material sequenced was whole blood, taken at baseline. The CDR3 is CASSRGTGNTGELFF. Here the CDR3 DNA reads TGCGCCAGCAGCAGAGGGACAGGAAACACCGGGGAGCTGTTTTTT.